The clone carrying this T cell receptor (beta chain) was detected ten times or more. The entry originates in a study of metastatic and nonmetastatic thyroid tumors. Germline loops: CDR1 SGHRS, CDR2 YFSETQ. V was shortened by 4 bases and J by 9 bases, with 16 bases between the two germline ends. This CDR3 has 13 residues. Ahead of thyroid surgery, no patient had received treatment of any kind. TCRdb re-clonotyped the PCR reads via MiXCR. The sample holds about 47,000 clones, about 22% seen once. The sample was blood. The origin of this receptor is a male donor with papillary thyroid cancer or a benign thyroid nodule (not recorded which). Some clones in this sample may be carry-over from other donors' samples. The V call is TRBV5-1, the J call TRBJ2-5; tentatively, D is TRBD1 or TRBD2 (5 bases each). The CDR3 spells CASSPGTRGAQYF. The CDR3 DNA follows: TGCGCCAGCAGCCCCGGGACCCGAGGGGCCCAGTACTTC.